This entry lists 30 T cell receptor beta chains sequenced from one sample in a study of cytomegalovirus exposure and HLA in healthy donors. PCR employed 60 Vbeta and 13 Jbeta primers. TCRdb's copy holds only in-frame clones and misses some; the assay was immunoSEQ multiplex PCR. The profile covers some 110,000 clones, with roughly three fifths appearing a single time and 1.5% taken by the ten largest. Specimen: PBMCs. The receptors derive from a man in his late teens or twenties in good health and CMV-seronegative.

This chain joins TRBV5-1 and TRBJ2-3, with a tentative D call TRBD2 (5 bases). Trimming left V 0 bases short and J 0 bases short, with 8 bases between. The germline CDR1 and CDR2 sequences are SGHRS and YFSETQ. The CDR3 has 15 amino acids. The CDR3 DNA reads TGCGCCAGCAGCTTGGCCGGGGTGAGCACAGATACGCAGTATTTT. This encodes CASSLAGVSTDTQYF.

The chain couples TRBV27 to TRBJ2-3; D is possibly TRBD2 (5 bases). The CDR3 totals 15 residues. V was cut by 4 bases and J by 1 base, with 12 bases left in between. In germline, CDR1 is MNHEY, CDR2 SMNVEV (reference sequence). The CDR3 DNA is TGTGCCAGCAGTTGGAGGATTTCAGGCACAGATACGCAGTATTTT. Translated, it gives CASSWRISGTDTQYF.

The chain links TRBV20-1 to TRBJ2-7; D is unresolved. With 5 bases removed from V and 0 bases from J, the gap between germline ends came to 5 bases. Germline loops: CDR1 DFQATT, CDR2 SNEGSKA (reference sequence). The CDR3 sequence is 11 residues long. In nucleotides, the CDR3 is TGCAGTGCTTGGAGCTCCTACGAGCAGTACTTC. Protein: CSAWSSYEQYF.

This clone showed up just a few times. V is TRBV7-2 and J is TRBJ2-7; TRBD2 is a possible D gene (5 bases). This CDR3 region has 14 residues. Trimming pared 2 bases from V and 7 bases from J, leaving 15 bases between. CDR1 is SGHTA, CDR2 FQGNSA, per germline. CDR3 in DNA: TGTGCCAGCAGCTTAACTAGGACGGTGGGAGAGCAGTACTTC. Its protein product is CASSLTRTVGEQYF. The entire variable domain, with the rest obtained from reference TRBV7-2 and TRBJ2-7, is as follows: GAGVSQSPSNKVTEKGKDVELRCDPISGHTALYWYRQSLGQGLEFLIYFQGNSAPDKSGLPSDRFSAERTGGSVSTLTIQRTQQEDSAVYLCASSLTRTVGEQYFGPGTRLTVT.

The chain has TRBV4-2 and TRBJ1-2, with 12 bases identical to TRBD1. CDR3 length: 15 amino acids. Per germline, CDR1 LGHNA and CDR2 YNFKEQ. The junction had 4 bases not matched to a gene; V was cut back by 2 bases and J by 6 bases. CDR3 sequence: CASSQPGQGADGYTF. The DNA of the CDR3 is TGTGCCAGCAGCCAACCGGGACAGGGGGCGGATGGCTACACCTTC.

CDR3 coding DNA: TGTGCCAGCAGCCAACAGGTTCACAATGAGCAGTTCTTC. As protein: CASSQQVHNEQFF. J is TRBJ2-1 and V is TRBV14; D gene ambiguous. V was trimmed by 2 bases and J by 5 bases, leaving 7 bases between them. In germline, CDR1 is SGHDN, CDR2 FVKESK. The CDR3 is 13 amino acids.

The chain uses TRBV9 and TRBJ2-2, with a weak D call TRBD1 (6 bases). V dropped 4 bases and J dropped 5 bases, with 18 bases sitting between them. Germline V lookup: CDR1 SGDLS, CDR2 YYNGEE. The CDR3 sequence is 16 residues long. In DNA, the CDR3 is TGTGCCAGCAGCCCTCTGGACAGAACTTTTACCGGGGAGCTGTTTTTT. Translating gives CASSPLDRTFTGELFF.

Written as DNA, the CDR3 is TGTGCCAGCAGCTTAGCGAAGAAAGGGGCTGGCTATGGCTACACCTTC. Encoded protein: CASSLAKKGAGYGYTF. The chain has TRBV7-8 and TRBJ1-2; maybe TRBD1 (5 bases). Germline V gene lookup returns CDR1 SGHVS and CDR2 FQNEAQ. V dropped 0 bases and J dropped 4 bases, with 15 bases sitting between them. CDR3 size: 16 residues.

The rearrangement uses TRBV6-5 and TRBJ2-7, with 7 bases aligning to TRBD1. V dropped 5 bases and J dropped 3; count of bases not matched to a gene: 4. The germline V gene has CDR1 MNHEY and CDR2 SVGAGI. CDR3 length equals 13 residues. CDR3 residues: CASSMGQHYEQYF. CDR3 DNA sequence: TGTGCCAGCAGTATGGGACAGCACTACGAGCAGTACTTC.

The V gene is TRBV15, the J gene TRBJ2-3; TRBD2 matches 7 bases. V was clipped by 4 bases and J by 4 bases; unmatched bases: 8. The CDR3 totals 15 residues. Germline values: CDR1 LNHNV, CDR2 YYDKDF (reference sequence). The chain's CDR3 is CATSNLRERADTQYF. The CDR3 coding sequence is TGTGCCACCAGCAATTTGCGGGAGAGGGCAGATACGCAGTATTTT.

The chain employs TRBV6-1 and TRBJ1-2, with D hard to call. The germline gives CDR1 MNHNS, CDR2 SASEGT. The V end lost 1 base, the J end lost 5 bases, and 8 bases lay between the germline ends. The length of the CDR3 is 13 residues. CDR3 loop: CASSEGSVYGYTF. CDR3 DNA sequence: TGTGCCAGCAGTGAAGGGTCAGTATATGGCTACACCTTC.

The rearrangement links TRBV18 to TRBJ2-2, with 9 bases identical to TRBD1. CDR1 is KGHSH and CDR2 is LQKENI in the germline V gene. V dropped 6 bases and J dropped 2; count of bases not matched to a gene: 7. CDR3 length equals 16 residues. CDR3 coding DNA: TGTGCCAGCTCGTTCGACAGGGGGAAAAACACCGGGGAGCTGTTTTTT. This gives the protein CASSFDRGKNTGELFF.

The chain uses TRBV6-5 and TRBJ2-7; perhaps TRBD1 as D (6 bases). V dropped 6 bases and J dropped 2 bases, with 17 bases sitting between them. The germline V gene encodes CDR1 MNHEY and CDR2 SVGAGI. The CDR3 consists of 15 residues. Here the CDR3 DNA reads TGTGCCAGCAGAGGGCCCGTGGCAGGGGCCTACGAGCAGTACTTC. Translated: CASRGPVAGAYEQYF.

In DNA, the CDR3 is TGCGCCAGCAGCGCGGGACAGGCCGGAGGTGGCTACACCTTC. It encodes CASSAGQAGGGYTF. The chain uses TRBV5-1 and TRBJ1-2; 8 positions match TRBD1. The germline CDR1 and CDR2 sequences are SGHRS and YFSETQ. The CDR3 extends over 14 amino acids. After removal of 4 bases from V and 7 bases from J, the junction contained 9 bases not matched to a gene.

This chain connects TRBV5-8 to TRBJ1-2; D is undetermined. This CDR3 has 13 amino acids. Germline values: CDR1 SGHTS, CDR2 YDEGEE. V was cut by 2 bases and J by 5 bases, with 10 bases left in between. The CDR3 DNA follows: TGTGCCAGCAGCTTCCTACGCCCTTATGGCTACACCTTC. It encodes CASSFLRPYGYTF.

J is TRBJ1-1 and V is TRBV5-4, with 9 bases aligning to TRBD1. The CDR3 spans 17 residues. CDR1 is SGHNT, CDR2 YYREEE, per germline (reference sequence). V shed 4 bases and J 3 bases; nucleotides not matched to a gene: 13. The CDR3 loop reads CASSTSGTGLQHTEAFF. The DNA for the CDR3 is TGTGCCAGCAGCACTTCGGGGACAGGGCTGCAGCACACTGAAGCTTTCTTT.

The chain uses TRBV27 and TRBJ1-2; D is undetermined. Germline loops: CDR1 MNHEY, CDR2 SMNVEV (reference sequence). The germline V and J ends were trimmed by 5 bases and 0 bases, with 7 bases remaining between them. CDR3 size: 13 residues. CDR3 nucleotides: TGTGCCAGCAGTCCCAGTGCTAACTATGGCTACACCTTC. This gives the protein CASSPSANYGYTF.

The V call is TRBV28, the J call TRBJ1-5, with D hard to call. The CDR3 length is 15 residues. The V end lost 4 bases, the J end lost 2 bases, and 12 bases lay between the germline ends. Germline CDR1 and CDR2: MDHEN and SYDVKM. CDR3 DNA sequence: TGTGCCAGCAGTTCCCGTGGGCAGGGCAATCAGCCCCAGCATTTT. Its protein is CASSSRGQGNQPQHF.

CDR3 amino acids: CASSVAGQGGETQYF. DNA of the CDR3: TGTGCCAGCAGCGTAGCGGGACAGGGAGGGGAGACCCAGTACTTC. This chain joins TRBV9 and TRBJ2-5; the match to TRBD1 covers 9 bases. Trimming removed 0 bases from V and 5 bases from J; junction bases left unmatched: 5. The CDR3 loop spans 15 amino acids. CDR1 and CDR2 (germline): SGDLS, YYNGEE. Full variable domain (missing parts from reference TRBV9 and TRBJ2-5): DSGVTQTPKHLITATGQRVTLRCSPRSGDLSVYWYQQSLDQGLQFLIQYYNGEERAKGNILERFSAQQFPDLHSELNLSSLELGDSALYFCASSVAGQGGETQYFGPGTRLLVL.

This rearrangement joins TRBV27 to TRBJ1-1; 7 bases are shared with TRBD1. The length of the CDR3 is 15 residues. Germline V gene sequence: CDR1 MNHEY, CDR2 SMNVEV (reference sequence). The V gene end was trimmed by 7 bases and the J gene end by 3 bases; junction bases not matched to a gene: 11. This CDR3 is CASTSFRGLDTEAFF. The CDR3 DNA reads TGTGCCAGCACGTCGTTTAGGGGGCTTGACACTGAAGCTTTCTTT.

This rearrangement joins TRBV5-6 to TRBJ2-5, with unresolved D. Trimming removed 0 bases at V and 9 bases at J, with 12 bases between. The CDR3 is 13 residues long. CDR1 SGHDT and CDR2 YYEEEE come from the germline V gene. CDR3 coding DNA: TGTGCCAGCAGCTTGGACCAAAGAGTGCCCCAGTACTTC. This sequence encodes CASSLDQRVPQYF.

This chain joins TRBV2 and TRBJ1-3, with TRBD1 identical over 9 bases. The CDR3 extends over 14 amino acids. The ends lost 6 bases at V and 4 bases at J; junction bases unmatched: 4. Per the germline V gene, CDR1 is SNHLY and CDR2 is FYNNEI. CDR3 nucleotides: TGTGCCAGCAGGAACAGGGGGCCAGGAAACACCATATATTTT. Its protein product is CASRNRGPGNTIYF.

J is TRBJ1-1 and V is TRBV30; D remains unclear. Deletions cut 0 bases from V and 8 bases from J, with 10 bases between. CDR1 is GTSNPN and CDR2 is SVGIG in the germline V gene (reference sequence). The CDR3 covers 12 residues. CDR3 sequence reads: CAWSVRGKEAFF. Written as DNA, the CDR3 is TGTGCCTGGAGTGTACGAGGGAAGGAAGCTTTCTTT.

This chain connects TRBV30 to TRBJ2-7, with D perhaps TRBD1 (5 bases). Per the germline V gene, CDR1 is GTSNPN and CDR2 is SVGIG (reference sequence). CDR3 size: 14 residues. V was shortened by 5 bases and J by 3 bases, with 17 bases between the two germline ends. The CDR3 region has the DNA TGTGCCTGGGGTCAGGGTACCGGATTCTACGAGCAGTACTTC. Protein: CAWGQGTGFYEQYF.

The chain employs TRBV2 and TRBJ1-4; the match to TRBD1 covers 8 bases. V shed 7 bases and J 5 bases; nucleotides not matched to a gene: 6. The V gene's germline CDR1 is SNHLY and CDR2 FYNNEI. This CDR3 is 14 amino acids long. CDR3: CASKDRDRNEKLFF. CDR3 nucleotide sequence: TGTGCCAGCAAGGACCGGGACAGGAATGAAAAACTGTTTTTT.

V is TRBV5-1 and J is TRBJ2-1; 8 nucleotides align to TRBD2. J was trimmed by 5 bases and V by 2 bases; bases with no gene match: 6. Germline CDR1 SGHRS, CDR2 YFSETQ. This CDR3 comprises 15 residues. The CDR3 DNA reads TGCGCCAGCAGCTTAAGCGGGGGCGGCCACAATGAGCAGTTCTTC. It codes for CASSLSGGGHNEQFF.

CDR3 loop: CASSWTLSQDGYTF. CDR3 bases: TGCGCCAGCAGCTGGACTCTAAGTCAGGATGGCTACACCTTC. The V call is TRBV5-1, the J call TRBJ1-2; D is uncertain. Between the trimmed V and J ends, which lost 3 bases and 6 bases, there was a span of 15 bases. The CDR3 has 14 residues. Germline loops: CDR1 SGHRS, CDR2 YFSETQ.

The chain links TRBV29-1 to TRBJ2-1, with TRBD2 identical over 8 bases. V was clipped by 0 bases and J by 2 bases; unmatched bases: 3. This CDR3 comprises 15 residues. CDR1 and CDR2 (germline): SQVTM, ANQGSEA. CDR3 protein: CSVEEGLATYNEQFF. CDR3 nucleotide sequence: TGCAGCGTTGAAGAAGGACTAGCCACCTACAATGAGCAGTTCTTC.

The rearrangement joins TRBV5-6 to TRBJ2-5; 7 positions agree with TRBD1. V dropped 2 bases and J dropped 4; count of bases not matched to a gene: 5. The CDR3 is 14 amino acids. Looked up from germline, CDR1 is SGHDT and CDR2 is YYEEEE. The CDR3 is CASSLPGQRETQYF. In DNA form, the CDR3 reads TGTGCCAGCAGCTTACCGGGACAGAGAGAGACCCAGTACTTC.

This sequence joins TRBV6-5 and TRBJ2-5; a possible D gene is TRBD2 (5 bases). The CDR3 is 15 amino acids. The ends were cut back, 5 bases at V and 5 bases at J, with 18 bases in the middle. Germline CDR1 and CDR2: MNHEY and SVGAGI. CDR3 amino acids: CASSPLEGRGETQYF. The CDR3 DNA reads as TGTGCCAGCAGTCCCCTTGAGGGTCGAGGGGAGACCCAGTACTTC.